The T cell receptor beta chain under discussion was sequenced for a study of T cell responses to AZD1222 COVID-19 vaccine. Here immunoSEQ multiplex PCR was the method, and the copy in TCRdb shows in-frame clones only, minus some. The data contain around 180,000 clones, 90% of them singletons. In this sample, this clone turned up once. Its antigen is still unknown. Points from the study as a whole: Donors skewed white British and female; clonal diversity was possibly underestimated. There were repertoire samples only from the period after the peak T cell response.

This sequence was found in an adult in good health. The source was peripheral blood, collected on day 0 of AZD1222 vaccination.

Here the CDR3 reads CAWRPQGLLGNTIYF. As DNA, the CDR3 is TGTGCCTGGAGACCCCAGGGCCTTTTGGGAAACACCATATATTTT. This chain links TRBV30 with TRBJ1-3; possible D gene TRBD1, 5 bases. CDR1 GTSNPN and CDR2 SVGIG come from the germline V gene (reference sequence). V was clipped by 3 bases and J by 4 bases, with 16 bases between them. This CDR3 has 15 amino acids.